This T cell receptor beta chain appears in the sequencing data of a study of T cells in Graves' hyperthyroidism and ophthalmopathy. Template material for amplifying TCR beta CDR3 regions consisted of RNA transcripts. The HTBI primer set served for first-round RT-PCR of the TCR CDR3. TCRdb reprocessed the multiplex PCR reads with MiXCR, giving one entry per CDR3 protein. Of about 200,000 distinct CDR3 sequences in the sample, around 16% were seen once. A lack of ophthalmopathy progression within 18 months defined stable Graves' hyperthyroidism. Patients with uncontrolled infections, other autoimmune diseases, pregnancy or lactation were excluded. A note on this clonotype: What it binds is unknown.

Study-wide results and limits: Ophthalmopathy was separated from stable hyperthyroidism by a 13 V-J model. Clonotypes that were expanded in thyroid above 0.001 mostly appeared in blood too.

The clonotype comes from a woman aged 45 to 65 with Graves' hyperthyroidism. Sequenced material: blood.

CDR3 DNA sequence: TGCAGTGCTAGAGAGGCAGGGGGCGCTATAAGCGGCTACACCTTC. Amino acids: CSAREAGGAISGYTF. This chain uses TRBV20-1 with TRBJ1-2, with TRBD1 matching 8 bases. Germline V gives CDR1 DFQATT, CDR2 SNEGSKA (reference sequence). V shed 0 bases and J 8 bases; nucleotides not matched to a gene: 11. This CDR3 has 15 residues.